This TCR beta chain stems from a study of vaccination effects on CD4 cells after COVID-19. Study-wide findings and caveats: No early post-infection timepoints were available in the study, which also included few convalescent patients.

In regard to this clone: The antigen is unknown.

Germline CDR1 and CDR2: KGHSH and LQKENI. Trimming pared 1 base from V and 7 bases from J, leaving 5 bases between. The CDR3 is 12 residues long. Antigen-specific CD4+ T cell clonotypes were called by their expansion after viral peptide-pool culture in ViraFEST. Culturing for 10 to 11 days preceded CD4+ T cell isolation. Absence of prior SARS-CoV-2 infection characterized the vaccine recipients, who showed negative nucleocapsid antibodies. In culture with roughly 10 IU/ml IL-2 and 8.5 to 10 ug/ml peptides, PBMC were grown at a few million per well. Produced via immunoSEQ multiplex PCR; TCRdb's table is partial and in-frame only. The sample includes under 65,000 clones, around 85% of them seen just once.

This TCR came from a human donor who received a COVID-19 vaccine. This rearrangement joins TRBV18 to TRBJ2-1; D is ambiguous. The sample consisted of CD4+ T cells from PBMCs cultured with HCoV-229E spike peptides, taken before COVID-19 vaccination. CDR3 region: CASSPLMNEQFF. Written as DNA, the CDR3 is TGTGCCAGCTCACCACTCATGAATGAGCAGTTCTTC.